This TCR beta chain was identified during a study of blood T cell repertoires in COVID-19. The protocol was immunoSEQ multiplex PCR, while the TCRdb copy is restricted to in-frame clones and leaves out a portion. In the table there are under 250,000 clones, roughly 92% of which are singletons. There are 16 residues in the CDR3. The germline V gene encodes CDR1 MNHEY and CDR2 SVGAGI. V shed 2 bases and J shed 7 bases, with 20 bases lying between them. The sample comprised peripheral blood. V and J are TRBV6-5 and TRBJ1-2; D unclear. The sequence came from a man aged 60-69 years with COVID-19, enrolled during active disease. CDR3: CASSYGVGAGFVGYTF. CDR3 in DNA: TGTGCCAGCAGTTACGGAGTAGGTGCGGGGTTTGTTGGCTACACCTTC.